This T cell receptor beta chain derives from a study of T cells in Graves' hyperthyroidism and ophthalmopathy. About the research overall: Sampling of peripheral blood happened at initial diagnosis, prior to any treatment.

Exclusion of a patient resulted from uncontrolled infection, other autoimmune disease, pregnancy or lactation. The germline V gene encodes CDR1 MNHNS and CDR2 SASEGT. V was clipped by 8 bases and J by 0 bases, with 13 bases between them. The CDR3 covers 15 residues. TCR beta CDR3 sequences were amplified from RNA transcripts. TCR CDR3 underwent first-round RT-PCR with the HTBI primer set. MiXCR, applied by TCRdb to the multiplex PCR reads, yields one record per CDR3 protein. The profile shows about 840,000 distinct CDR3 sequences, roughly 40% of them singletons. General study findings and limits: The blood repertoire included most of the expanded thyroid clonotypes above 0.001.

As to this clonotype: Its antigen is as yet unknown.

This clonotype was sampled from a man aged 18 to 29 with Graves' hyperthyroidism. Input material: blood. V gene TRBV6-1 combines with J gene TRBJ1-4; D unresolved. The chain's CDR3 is CASPKDEATNEKLFF. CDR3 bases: TGTGCCAGCCCGAAGGATGAAGCAACTAATGAAAAACTGTTTTTT.